This T cell receptor (beta chain) was found in a study of graft-versus-host responses after intestinal transplantation. As for the study in general: Anti-thymocyte globulin induction, then tacrolimus and steroids for two to four years, went to all recipients. Study outcomes and limitations: Recipient marrow showed GvH clones, some seen first in ileum or blood.

The CDR3 covers 15 residues. Germline loops: CDR1 MNHEY, CDR2 SMNVEV (reference sequence). Trimming pared 6 bases from V and 4 bases from J, leaving 16 bases between. As regards this clone: Its antigen is not identified.

Produced via immunoSEQ multiplex PCR; TCRdb's table is partial and in-frame only. The sample yields over 100,000 clones, 95% seen once. The starting material was unstimulated CD8+ T cells sorted from spleen or lymph node cells, obtained before intestinal transplant. The TCR comes from a human donor who received an intestinal transplant. The chain has TRBV27 and TRBJ1-3, with D perhaps matching TRBD1 (6 bases). The DNA for the CDR3 is TGTGCCAGCAGCCCCAGGGGTGAGGGGGGAAACACCATATATTTT. Residues: CASSPRGEGGNTIYF.